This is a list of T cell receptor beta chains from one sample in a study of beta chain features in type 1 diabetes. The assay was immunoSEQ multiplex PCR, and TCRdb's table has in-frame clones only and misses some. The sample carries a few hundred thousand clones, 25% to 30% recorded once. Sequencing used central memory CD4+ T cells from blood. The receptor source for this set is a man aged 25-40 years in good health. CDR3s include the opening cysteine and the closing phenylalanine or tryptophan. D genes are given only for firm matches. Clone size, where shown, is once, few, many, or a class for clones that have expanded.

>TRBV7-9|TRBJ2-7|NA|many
CASSPRTALYTEQYF
TGTGCCAGCAGCCCACGGACAGCCCTGTACACCGAGCAGTACTTC
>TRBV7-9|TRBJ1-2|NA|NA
CASSLLSGNGYTF
TGTGCCAGCAGCTTATTGTCAGGGAATGGCTACACCTTC
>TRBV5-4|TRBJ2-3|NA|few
CASSDGHGGDTQYF
TGTGCCAGCAGCGACGGACACGGCGGGGATACGCAGTATTTT
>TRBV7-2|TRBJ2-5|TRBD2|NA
CASSSGLAGPRGETQYF
TGTGCCAGCAGCTCGGGACTAGCGGGCCCCCGCGGGGAGACCCAGTACTTC
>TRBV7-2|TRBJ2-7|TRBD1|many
CASSRTGGGSYEQYF
TGTGCCAGCAGCCGAACAGGGGGCGGCTCCTACGAGCAGTACTTC
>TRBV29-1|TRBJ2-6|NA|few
CSVGGQGANVLTF
TGCAGCGTTGGGGGGCAAGGGGCCAACGTCCTGACTTTC
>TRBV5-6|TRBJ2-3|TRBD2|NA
CASSSQRVRREKDTQYF
TGTGCCAGCAGCTCCCAGCGGGTGAGGCGGGAGAAAGATACGCAGTATTTT
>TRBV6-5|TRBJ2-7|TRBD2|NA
CASRFFGEGNYEQYF
TGTGCCAGCAGATTCTTTGGGGAGGGAAACTACGAGCAGTACTTC
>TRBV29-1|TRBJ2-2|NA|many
CSVARTEDTGELFF
TGCAGCGTTGCGAGGACAGAGGACACCGGGGAGCTGTTTTTT
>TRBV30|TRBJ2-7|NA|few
CAWSLGPPYEQYF
TGTGCCTGGAGCTTGGGCCCTCCCTACGAGCAGTACTTC